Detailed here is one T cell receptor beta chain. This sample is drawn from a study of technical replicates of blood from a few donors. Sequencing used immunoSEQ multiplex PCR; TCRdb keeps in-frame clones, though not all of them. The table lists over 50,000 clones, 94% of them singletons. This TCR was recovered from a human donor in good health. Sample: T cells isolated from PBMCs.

The CDR3 DNA is TGTGCCAGCAGCCCTCCCACCGGGACAGGGTACCACGAGCAGTACTTC. It yields the protein CASSPPTGTGYHEQYF. The chain recombines TRBV14 with TRBJ2-7; 9 bases are shared with TRBD1. This CDR3 is built from 16 residues. In germline, CDR1 is SGHDN, CDR2 FVKESK. Trimming removed 4 bases from V and 5 bases from J; junction bases left unmatched: 12.